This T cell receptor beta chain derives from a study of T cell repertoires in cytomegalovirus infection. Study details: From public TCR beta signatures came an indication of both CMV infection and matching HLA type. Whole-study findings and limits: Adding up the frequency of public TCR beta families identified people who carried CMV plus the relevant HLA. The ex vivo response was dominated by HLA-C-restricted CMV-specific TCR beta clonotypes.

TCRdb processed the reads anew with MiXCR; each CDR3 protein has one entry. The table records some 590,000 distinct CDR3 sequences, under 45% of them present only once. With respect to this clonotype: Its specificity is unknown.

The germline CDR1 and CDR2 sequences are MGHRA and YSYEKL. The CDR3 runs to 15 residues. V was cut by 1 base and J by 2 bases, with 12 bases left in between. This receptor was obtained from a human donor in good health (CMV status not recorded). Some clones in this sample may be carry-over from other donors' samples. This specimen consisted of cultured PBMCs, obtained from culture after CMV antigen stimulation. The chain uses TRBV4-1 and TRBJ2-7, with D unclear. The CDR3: CASSQGPGYPYEQYF. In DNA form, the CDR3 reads TGCGCCAGCAGCCAAGGCCCCGGTTACCCCTACGAGCAGTACTTC.